The 5 T cell receptor beta chains reported below all come from one sample, sequenced in a study of cytomegalovirus exposure and HLA in healthy donors. Use of 60 Vbeta and 13 Jbeta primers characterized the PCR. Clones were sequenced by immunoSEQ multiplex PCR, and TCRdb holds only the in-frame ones, with some missing. The repertoire has approximately 170,000 clones, around 81% of them found once; the top ten carry 2% to 2.5%. Sequencing was performed on PBMCs. These receptor sequences come from a young woman in good health and CMV-seropositive.

The chain uses TRBV5-6 and TRBJ2-4; TRBD1 agrees at 8 bases. The CDR3 totals 16 residues. The germline V gene encodes CDR1 SGHDT and CDR2 YYEEEE. After removal of 4 bases from V and 0 bases from J, the junction contained 6 bases not matched to a gene. The CDR3 region is CASSITGGSAKNIQYF. The CDR3 region has the DNA TGTGCCAGCAGCATAACAGGGGGATCAGCCAAAAACATTCAGTACTTC.

This chain uses TRBV18 with TRBJ2-5; D not resolved. Germline lookup yields CDR1 KGHSH and CDR2 LQKENI. The CDR3 has 17 amino acids. The V and J ends lost 2 bases and 2 bases respectively, with 18 bases between them. The CDR3 here is CASSPVYAVGEQETQYF. The CDR3 region has the DNA TGTGCCAGCTCACCAGTCTACGCAGTGGGCGAGCAAGAGACCCAGTACTTC.

The chain employs TRBV6-6 and TRBJ2-6; 9 bases are a match to TRBD1. V trimming: 5 bases; J trimming: 2 bases; junction bases outside the gene matches: 4. CDR3 length: 16 amino acids. Germline CDR1 reads MNHNY; CDR2 reads SVGAGI (reference sequence). The CDR3, as DNA: TGTGCCAGCAGTCGTAACAGGGGGCCTGGGGCCAACGTCCTGACTTTC. This gives the protein CASSRNRGPGANVLTF.

The DNA of the CDR3 is TGTGCCAGCAGTTTCCAGGGTTCCTACGAGCAGTACTTC. Translation gives CASSFQGSYEQYF. The chain carries TRBV6-6 and TRBJ2-7, with D tentatively TRBD1 (5 bases). This CDR3 contains 13 residues. The germline gives CDR1 MNHNY, CDR2 SVGAGI (reference sequence). Between the trimmed V and J ends, which lost 4 bases and 1 base, there was a span of 8 bases.

The chain is built from TRBV2 and TRBJ2-7, with 9 positions matching TRBD1. V was clipped by 5 bases and J by 0 bases; unmatched bases: 2. The CDR3 is 14 residues long. Per germline, CDR1 SNHLY and CDR2 FYNNEI. CDR3 in amino acids: CASSRQGDSYEQYF. CDR3 DNA sequence: TGTGCCAGCAGTCGACAGGGGGACTCCTACGAGCAGTACTTC.